This T cell receptor (beta chain) appears in the sequencing data of a study of shared T cell receptors in the human thymus. Between the trimmed V and J ends, which lost 3 bases and 8 bases, there was a span of 13 bases. Germline V gene data show CDR1 as GTSNPN and CDR2 as SVGIG (reference sequence). This CDR3 comprises 13 residues. TCRdb's copy holds only in-frame clones and misses some; the assay was immunoSEQ multiplex PCR. The profile shows about 660,000 clones, around nine tenths of them singletons. The sample was also reused in another study, on human thymus T cells. That publication notes: Healthy Finnish infants having corrective surgery for congenital heart defects served as donors. From resections taken during corrective heart surgery, the thymus tissue was obtained. Repertoires from thymus and blood appeared to show biased V and J gene usage.

The sample was thymocytes. The TCR originated in a boy younger than two with a congenital heart defect. The V gene is TRBV30, the J gene TRBJ1-4; no clear D. The CDR3 here is CAWRPRGREKLFF. CDR3 sequence (DNA): TGTGCCTGGAGGCCTCGGGGTCGGGAAAAACTGTTTTTT.